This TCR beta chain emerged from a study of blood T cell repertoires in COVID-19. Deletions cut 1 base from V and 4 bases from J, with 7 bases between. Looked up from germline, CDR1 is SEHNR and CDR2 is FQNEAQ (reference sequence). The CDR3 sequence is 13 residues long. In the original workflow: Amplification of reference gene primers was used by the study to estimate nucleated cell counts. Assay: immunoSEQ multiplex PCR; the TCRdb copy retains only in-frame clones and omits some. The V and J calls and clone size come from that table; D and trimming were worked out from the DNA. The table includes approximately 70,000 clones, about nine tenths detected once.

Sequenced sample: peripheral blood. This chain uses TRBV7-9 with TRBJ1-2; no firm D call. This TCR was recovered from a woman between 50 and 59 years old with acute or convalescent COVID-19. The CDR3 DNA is TGTGCCAGCAGCTTAGGAGGGATCTATGGCTACACCTTC. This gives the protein CASSLGGIYGYTF.